This T cell receptor (beta chain) was observed in a study of control samples from healthy donors and cancer patients. TCRdb keeps only in-frame clones here, not all; method: immunoSEQ multiplex PCR. Among under 80,000 clones listed, over 70% were seen once. The receptor comes from a man in his fifties in good health. The sample was blood.

The CDR3: CASSLTTGEQFF. CDR3 DNA: TGTGCCAGCAGTCTTACCACAGGTGAGCAGTTCTTC. The J gene is TRBJ2-1, the V gene TRBV4-2, with a weak D call TRBD1 (5 bases). This CDR3 comprises 12 residues. V shed 6 bases and J shed 9 bases, with 12 bases lying between them. Germline values: CDR1 LGHNA, CDR2 YNFKEQ.